This passage covers 18 T cell receptor beta chains from one sample sequenced in a study of shared clonotypes between healthy human individuals. The method was immunoSEQ multiplex PCR; TCRdb's version includes in-frame clones alone and lacks a portion of them. The sample has 490,000 or so clones, 79% seen once. The sample was PBMCs. These receptors all come from a woman aged 40 to 50 in good health. Some clones in this sample may be carry-over from other donors' samples.

V gene TRBV5-8 combines with J gene TRBJ2-1; TRBD1 matches 9 bases. Unmatched junction bases numbered 9, after V lost 4 bases and J lost 7 bases. This CDR3 has 15 residues. The germline V gene encodes CDR1 SGHTS and CDR2 YDEGEE. In DNA form, the CDR3 reads TGTGCCAGCAGCGCGTGGACAGGGGAGTCGAATGAGCAGTTCTTC. It is translated as CASSAWTGESNEQFF.

The rearrangement joins TRBV21-1 to TRBJ2-5; the table assigns TRBD2, which was not confirmed against the DNA. TRBV21-1 is listed as a pseudogene. The CDR3 runs to 16 residues. The CDR3 reads CASSNRASGSQETQYF. The CDR3 DNA reads TGTGCCAGCAGCAATAGGGCTAGCGGGAGTCAAGAGACCCAGTACTTC.

The rearrangement links TRBV7-9 to TRBJ2-1, with TRBD2 identical over 13 bases. Losses at the gene ends were 11 bases for V and 9 bases for J; bases not matched to a gene: 13. Per the germline V gene, CDR1 is SEHNR and CDR2 is FQNEAQ (reference sequence). This CDR3 contains 15 residues. The DNA of the CDR3 is TGTGCCTCAAGCACCACTAGCGGGAGGGCGGGTGAGCAGTTCTTC. This sequence encodes CASSTTSGRAGEQFF.

This clone was recorded many times. The chain carries TRBV10-1 and TRBJ2-7, with TRBD2 identical over 14 bases. J gave up 6 bases and V 5 bases, and 6 bases lay outside the gene matches. Per the germline V gene, CDR1 is WNHNN and CDR2 is SYGVQD (reference sequence). The CDR3 covers 15 residues. The CDR3 sequence is CASSPGLAGVVEQYF. In DNA, the CDR3 is TGCGCCAGCAGTCCGGGACTAGCGGGAGTTGTCGAGCAGTACTTC.

The rearrangement links TRBV18 to TRBJ2-3, with D tentatively TRBD1 or TRBD2 (6 bases each). From germline, CDR1 is KGHSH and CDR2 LQKENI. This CDR3 spans 16 amino acids. Trimming shortened V by 2 bases and J by 1 base, and 13 bases separated the two germline ends. For the CDR3, the DNA is TGTGCCAGCTCACCAATCCCGGGGGCGGGCACAGATACGCAGTATTTT. Translated: CASSPIPGAGTDTQYF.

The chain joins TRBV28 to TRBJ2-7; D gene unclear. Germline CDR1 and CDR2: MDHEN and SYDVKM. V gave up 3 bases and J gave up 3 bases, with 6 bases separating them. The CDR3 totals 12 residues. The CDR3 is CASSLENYEQYF. CDR3 nucleotide sequence: TGTGCCAGCAGTTTGGAAAACTACGAGCAGTACTTC.

This chain connects TRBV28 to TRBJ2-7; maybe TRBD1 (5 bases). With 1 base removed from V and 12 bases from J, the gap between germline ends came to 16 bases. Germline values: CDR1 MDHEN, CDR2 SYDVKM. The CDR3 length is 13 residues. CDR3 region: CASSLSSSQGLYF. CDR3 sequence (DNA): TGTGCCAGCAGTTTATCCTCTTCGCAGGGTTTGTACTTC.

As to this clone: This sequence is one base from a far larger clone and is likely a read error. V and J are TRBV10-3 and TRBJ2-3, with a possible D match to TRBD2 (5 bases). The germline gives CDR1 ENHRY, CDR2 SYGVKD. The CDR3 loop spans 13 amino acids. For the CDR3, the DNA is TGTGCCATCAGCCGGGGTAGCACAGATACGCGGTATTTT. Its translation: CAISRGSTDTRYF.

A note on this clone: This same CDR3 is encoded by further DNA sequences in the sample. The chain employs TRBV9 and TRBJ2-1; D is uncertain. V was pared by 0 bases and J by 1 base, with 8 bases between. Germline CDR1 and CDR2: SGDLS and YYNGEE. The CDR3 covers 15 residues. The CDR3 loop is CASSVDPGSYNEQFF. As DNA, the CDR3 is TGTGCCAGCAGCGTAGACCCAGGTTCCTACAATGAGCAGTTCTTC.

The chain joins TRBV6-5 to TRBJ2-2; D is undetermined. The CDR3 consists of 15 residues. CDR1 and CDR2 (germline): MNHEY, SVGAGI. With 6 bases removed from V and 1 base from J, the gap between germline ends came to 12 bases. The CDR3 loop is CASSPTRVNTGELFF. DNA of the CDR3: TGTGCCAGCAGCCCCACCCGGGTGAACACCGGGGAGCTGTTTTTT.

The genes are TRBV19 and TRBJ2-2; D is perhaps TRBD1 (6 bases). The CDR3 totals 16 residues. V was pared by 7 bases and J by 1 base, with 16 bases between. Germline CDR1 is LNHDA and CDR2 is SQIVND (reference sequence). CDR3 bases: TGTGCCAGTAACAAAGGGGAACAGGGGAACACCGGGGAGCTGTTTTTT. It specifies CASNKGEQGNTGELFF.

The chain is built from TRBV27 and TRBJ2-5, with D hard to call. V lost 3 bases and J 7 bases, leaving 9 bases between the germline ends. This CDR3 has 12 amino acids. Germline CDR1 and CDR2: MNHEY and SMNVEV (reference sequence). CDR3 protein: CASSFDGRTQYF. CDR3 bases: TGTGCCAGCAGTTTTGACGGGCGGACCCAGTACTTC.

The CDR3 protein is CASSQNLITGLTGDTQYF. The CDR3 bases are TGTGCCAGCAGCCAAAACTTAATAACAGGGCTTACGGGAGATACGCAGTATTTT. V is TRBV14 and J is TRBJ2-3; a possible D gene is TRBD1 (6 bases). Germline CDR1 SGHDN, CDR2 FVKESK. V was pared by 2 bases and J by 5 bases, with 23 bases between. This CDR3 is 18 amino acids long.

V usage is TRBV20-1 and J usage is TRBJ1-6; D call uncertain. Between the trimmed V and J ends, which lost 3 bases and 8 bases, there was a span of 2 bases. Germline V CDR1 and CDR2: DFQATT, SNEGSKA (reference sequence). This CDR3 is 10 amino acids long. CDR3 in amino acids: CSASYSPLHF. CDR3 bases: TGCAGTGCTAGCTATTCACCCCTCCACTTT.

This rearrangement joins TRBV2 to TRBJ2-3, with a possible D match to TRBD1 (5 bases). The CDR3 has 14 residues. Germline V gene lookup returns CDR1 SNHLY and CDR2 FYNNEI. V gave up 6 bases and J gave up 6 bases, with 16 bases separating them. CDR3 coding DNA: TGTGCCAGCAGGGGGCCAATCGGTTCGGATACGCAGTATTTT. It is translated as CASRGPIGSDTQYF.

This clone showed up many times. The chain employs TRBV28 and TRBJ2-7; 9 bases agree with TRBD2. With V trimmed by 3 bases and J by 6 bases, 15 bases remained unmatched. This CDR3 has 17 amino acids. The germline V gene has CDR1 MDHEN and CDR2 SYDVKM. The CDR3 region has the DNA TGTGCCAGCAGTTTGGGGGGGGCTAGCGGGAAAATGAGCGAGCAGTACTTC. Its translation: CASSLGGASGKMSEQYF.

The chain has TRBV6-1 and TRBJ1-2; tentatively, D is TRBD1 (6 bases). Germline V gene data show CDR1 as MNHNS and CDR2 as SASEGT. The CDR3 contains 15 residues. Between the trimmed V and J ends, which lost 5 bases and 5 bases, there was a span of 18 bases. The CDR3: CASSPGQPGRYGYTF. The DNA of the CDR3 is TGTGCCAGCAGTCCCGGACAGCCGGGGAGATATGGCTACACCTTC.

The chain couples TRBV6-1 to TRBJ1-1; TRBD1 matches 8 bases. CDR3 length: 12 amino acids. V lost 6 bases to trimming and J lost 7 bases; unmatched junction nucleotides: 4. The germline gives CDR1 MNHNS, CDR2 SASEGT. The DNA for the CDR3 is TGTGCCAGCAGGGCGACAGGGGTTGAAGCTTTCTTT. Protein sequence: CASRATGVEAFF.